The 5 T cell receptor beta chains below all came from one sample that was sequenced in a study of response to subunit inactivated influenza vaccine. TCRdb processed the RT-PCR reads anew with MiXCR; each CDR3 protein has one entry. The repertoire holds roughly 550,000 distinct CDR3 sequences, with approximately 24% as singletons. The same data also went into a second study, on T cells expressing NK-cell markers. From that paper: Libraries used 5'RACE template switching adding universal primer site and UMIs.

The specimen was CD4+ T cells sorted from PBMCs, collected roughly 13 days after vaccination. The receptors shown here come from a man aged 45 to 65 who received an inactivated influenza vaccine.

This clonotype was seen many times. The chain has TRBV12-3 or TRBV12-4 and TRBJ1-1; no clear D. The CDR3 covers 13 residues. V lost 3 bases to trimming and J lost 1 base, with 6 bases between them. The CDR3 is CASSFRRNTEAFF. CDR3 DNA sequence: TGTGCCAGCAGTTTCCGACGGAACACTGAAGCTTTCTTT.

This clonotype was recorded a few times. The V gene is TRBV6-1, the J gene TRBJ2-3, with D possibly called TRBD1 or TRBD2 (6 bases each). Germline CDR1 and CDR2: MNHNS and SASEGT. The CDR3 is 17 amino acids. V shed 6 bases and J shed 0 bases, with 19 bases lying between them. CDR3 sequence: CASRSKGGPVSTDTQYF. The CDR3 coding sequence is TGTGCCAGCAGGTCAAAGGGGGGCCCGGTCAGCACAGATACGCAGTATTTT.

This clonotype was seen a few times. V and J are TRBV6-6 and TRBJ1-1, with D perhaps matching TRBD1 (6 bases). The germline CDR1 and CDR2 sequences are MNHNY and SVGAGI (reference sequence). The CDR3 has 13 residues. Trimming removed 6 bases at V and 1 base at J, with 9 bases between. The CDR3 here is CASRQGPNTEAFF. Written as DNA, the CDR3 is TGTGCCAGCAGACAGGGCCCGAACACTGAAGCTTTCTTT.

This clonotype has just one count. The chain recombines TRBV28 with TRBJ1-2; no clear D. V lost 5 bases, J lost 7 bases, and 14 bases lay in between. This CDR3 is 13 amino acids long. Germline lookup yields CDR1 MDHEN and CDR2 SYDVKM. The CDR3 nucleotides are TGTGCCAGCAGTCCCCGAATCGGCTCTGGCTACACCTTC. It specifies CASSPRIGSGYTF.

The chain uses TRBV12-3 or TRBV12-4 and TRBJ2-5, with D maybe TRBD1 (5 bases). Trimming removed 7 bases at V and 2 bases at J, with 11 bases between. The length of the CDR3 is 13 residues. The CDR3 nucleotides are TGTGCCAGCACCTTGGACACGCAAGAGACCCAGTACTTC. Protein: CASTLDTQETQYF.